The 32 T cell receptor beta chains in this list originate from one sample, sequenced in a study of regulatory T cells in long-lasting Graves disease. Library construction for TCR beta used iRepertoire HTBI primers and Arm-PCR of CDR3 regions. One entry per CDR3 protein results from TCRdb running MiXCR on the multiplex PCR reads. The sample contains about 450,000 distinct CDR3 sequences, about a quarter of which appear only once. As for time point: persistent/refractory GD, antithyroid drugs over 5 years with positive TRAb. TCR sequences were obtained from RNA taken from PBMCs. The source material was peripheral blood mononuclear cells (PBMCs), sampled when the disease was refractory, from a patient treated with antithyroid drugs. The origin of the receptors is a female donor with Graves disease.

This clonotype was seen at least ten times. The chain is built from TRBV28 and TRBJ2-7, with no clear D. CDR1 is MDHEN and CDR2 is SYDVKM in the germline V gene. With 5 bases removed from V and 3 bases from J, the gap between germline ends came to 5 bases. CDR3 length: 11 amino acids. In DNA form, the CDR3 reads TGTGCCAGCAGTCCTGGCTACGAGCAGTACTTC. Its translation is CASSPGYEQYF. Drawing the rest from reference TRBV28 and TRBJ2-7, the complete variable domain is DVKVTQSSRYLVKRTGEKVFLECVQDMDHENMFWYRQDPGLGLRLIYFSYDVKMKEKGDIPEGYSVSREKKERFSLILESASTNQTSMYLCASSPGYEQYFGPGTRLTVT.

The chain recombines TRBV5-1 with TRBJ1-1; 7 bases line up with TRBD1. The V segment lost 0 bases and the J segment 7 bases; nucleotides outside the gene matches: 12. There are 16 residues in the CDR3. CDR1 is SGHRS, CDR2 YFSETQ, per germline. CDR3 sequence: CASSLVSGRGGVEAFF. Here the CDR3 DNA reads TGCGCCAGCAGCTTGGTTTCGGGCAGGGGGGGGGTTGAAGCTTTCTTT.

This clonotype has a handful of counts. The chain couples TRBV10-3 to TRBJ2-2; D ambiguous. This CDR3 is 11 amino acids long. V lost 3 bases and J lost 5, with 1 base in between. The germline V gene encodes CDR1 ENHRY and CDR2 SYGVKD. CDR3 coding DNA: TGTGCCATCAGTGATACCGGGGAGCTGTTTTTT. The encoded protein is CAISDTGELFF.

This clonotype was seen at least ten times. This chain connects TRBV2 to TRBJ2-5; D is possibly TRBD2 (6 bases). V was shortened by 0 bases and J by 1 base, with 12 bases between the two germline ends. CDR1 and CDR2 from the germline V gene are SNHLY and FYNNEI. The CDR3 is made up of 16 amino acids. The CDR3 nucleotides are TGTGCCAGCAGTGAAGCGAGCGTGGGGGGCCAAGAGACCCAGTACTTC. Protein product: CASSEASVGGQETQYF.

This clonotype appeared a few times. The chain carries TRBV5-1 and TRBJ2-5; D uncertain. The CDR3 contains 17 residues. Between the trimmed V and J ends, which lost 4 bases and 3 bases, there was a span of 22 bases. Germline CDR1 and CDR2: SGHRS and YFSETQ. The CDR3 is CASSEGWLPSDKETQYF. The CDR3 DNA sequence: TGCGCCAGCAGCGAAGGTTGGCTCCCCTCTGATAAAGAGACCCAGTACTTC.

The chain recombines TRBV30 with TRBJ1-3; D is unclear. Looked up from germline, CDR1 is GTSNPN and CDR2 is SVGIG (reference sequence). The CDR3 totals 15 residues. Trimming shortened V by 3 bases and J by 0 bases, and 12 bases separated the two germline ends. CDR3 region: CAWRAGEVSGNTIYF. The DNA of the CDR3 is TGTGCCTGGAGGGCGGGCGAAGTCTCTGGAAACACCATATATTTT.

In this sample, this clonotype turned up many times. In nucleotides, the CDR3 is TGTGCCAGCAGCCTAAGTAGAGGCAATCAGCCCCAGCATTTT. Its translation: CASSLSRGNQPQHF. The J gene is TRBJ1-5, the V gene TRBV7-2, with D hard to call. Looked up from germline, CDR1 is SGHTA and CDR2 is FQGNSA. CDR3 length: 14 residues. Trimming removed 5 bases from V and 2 bases from J, with 10 bases in between.

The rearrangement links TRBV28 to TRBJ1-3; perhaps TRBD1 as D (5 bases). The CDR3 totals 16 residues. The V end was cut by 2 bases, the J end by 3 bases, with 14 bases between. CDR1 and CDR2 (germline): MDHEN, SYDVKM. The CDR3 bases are TGTGCCAGCAGTTTAGAAGCAGGGCGAAATGGAAACACCATATATTTT. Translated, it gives CASSLEAGRNGNTIYF. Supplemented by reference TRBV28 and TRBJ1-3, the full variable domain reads DVKVTQSSRYLVKRTGEKVFLECVQDMDHENMFWYRQDPGLGLRLIYFSYDVKMKEKGDIPEGYSVSREKKERFSLILESASTNQTSMYLCASSLEAGRNGNTIYFGEGSWLTVV.

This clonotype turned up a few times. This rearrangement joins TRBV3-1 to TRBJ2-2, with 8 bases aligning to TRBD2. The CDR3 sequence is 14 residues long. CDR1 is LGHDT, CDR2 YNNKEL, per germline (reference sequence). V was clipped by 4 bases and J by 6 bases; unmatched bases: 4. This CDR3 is CASSPAGASGELFF. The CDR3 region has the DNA TGTGCCAGCAGCCCAGCGGGAGCTTCCGGGGAGCTGTTTTTT.

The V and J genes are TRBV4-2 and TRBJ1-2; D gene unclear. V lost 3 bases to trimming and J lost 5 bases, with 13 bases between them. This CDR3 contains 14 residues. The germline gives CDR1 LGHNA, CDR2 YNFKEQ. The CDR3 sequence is CASSQDRAEYGYTF. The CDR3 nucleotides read TGTGCCAGCAGCCAGGATCGGGCAGAATATGGCTACACCTTC.

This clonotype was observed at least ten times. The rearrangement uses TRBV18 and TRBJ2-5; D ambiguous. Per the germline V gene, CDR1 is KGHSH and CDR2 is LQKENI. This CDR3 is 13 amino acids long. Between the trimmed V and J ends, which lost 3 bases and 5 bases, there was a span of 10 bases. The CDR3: CASSPPGWETQYF. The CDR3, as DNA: TGTGCCAGCTCACCCCCCGGATGGGAGACCCAGTACTTC.

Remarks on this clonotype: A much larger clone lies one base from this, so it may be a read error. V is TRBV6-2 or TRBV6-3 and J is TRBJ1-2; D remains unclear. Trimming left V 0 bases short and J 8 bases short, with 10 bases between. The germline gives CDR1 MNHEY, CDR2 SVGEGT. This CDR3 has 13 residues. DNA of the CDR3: TGTGCCAGCAGTTACTCGGCCCCAGGAGGCTACACCTTC. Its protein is CASSYSAPGGYTF.

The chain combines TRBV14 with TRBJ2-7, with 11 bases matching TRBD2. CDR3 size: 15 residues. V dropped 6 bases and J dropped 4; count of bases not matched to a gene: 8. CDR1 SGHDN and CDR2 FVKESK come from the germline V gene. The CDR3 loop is CASSSTSGIVYEQYF. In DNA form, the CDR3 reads TGTGCCAGCAGTTCGACTAGCGGGATAGTTTACGAGCAGTACTTC.

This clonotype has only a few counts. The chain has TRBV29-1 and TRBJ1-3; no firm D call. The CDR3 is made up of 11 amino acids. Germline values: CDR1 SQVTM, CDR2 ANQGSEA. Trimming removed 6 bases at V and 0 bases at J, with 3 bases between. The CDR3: CSVHSGNTIYF. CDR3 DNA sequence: TGCAGCGTGCACTCTGGAAACACCATATATTTT.

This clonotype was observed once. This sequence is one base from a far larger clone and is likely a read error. Written as DNA, the CDR3 is TGTGCCAGCAGTTACCTCCGGGACTGCGAGCAGTACTTC. Protein: CASSYLRDCEQYF. This chain joins TRBV6-9 and TRBJ2-7; D may be TRBD2 (6 bases). In germline, CDR1 is MNHGY, CDR2 SVAAGI. V lost 3 bases and J lost 6, with 12 bases in between. The CDR3 is made up of 13 amino acids.

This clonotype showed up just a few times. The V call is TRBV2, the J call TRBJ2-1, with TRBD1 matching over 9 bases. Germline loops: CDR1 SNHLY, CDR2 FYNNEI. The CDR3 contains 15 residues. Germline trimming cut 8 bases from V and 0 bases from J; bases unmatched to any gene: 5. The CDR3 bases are TGTGCCAGCCCCGGGGGACAGGGCTCCTACAATGAGCAGTTCTTC. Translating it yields CASPGGQGSYNEQFF.

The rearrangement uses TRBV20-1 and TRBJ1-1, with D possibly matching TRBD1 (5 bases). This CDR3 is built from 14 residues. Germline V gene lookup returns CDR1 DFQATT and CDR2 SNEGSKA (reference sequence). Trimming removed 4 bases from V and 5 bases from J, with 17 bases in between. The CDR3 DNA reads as TGCAGTGCTATTATACAGGCCAGCAGGACTGAAGCTTTCTTT. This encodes CSAIIQASRTEAFF.

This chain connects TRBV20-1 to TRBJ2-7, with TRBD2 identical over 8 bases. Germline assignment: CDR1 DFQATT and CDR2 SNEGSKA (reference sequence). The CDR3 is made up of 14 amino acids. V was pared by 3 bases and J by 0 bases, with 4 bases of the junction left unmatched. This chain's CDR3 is CSARGLGSSYEQYF. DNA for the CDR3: TGCAGTGCTAGGGGACTAGGGAGCTCCTACGAGCAGTACTTC.

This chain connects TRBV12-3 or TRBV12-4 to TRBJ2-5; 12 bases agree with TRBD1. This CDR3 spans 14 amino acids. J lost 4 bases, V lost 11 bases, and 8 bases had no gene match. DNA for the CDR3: TGTGCCCCACCGGGACAGGGGGCAACAGAGACCCAGTACTTC. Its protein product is CAPPGQGATETQYF.

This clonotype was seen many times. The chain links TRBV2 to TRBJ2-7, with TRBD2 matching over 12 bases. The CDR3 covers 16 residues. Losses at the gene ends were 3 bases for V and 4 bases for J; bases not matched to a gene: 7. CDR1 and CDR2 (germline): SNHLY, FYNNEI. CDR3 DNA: TGTGCCAGCAGTGATCGATCGGGACTAGCGGGTTACGAGCAGTACTTC. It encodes CASSDRSGLAGYEQYF.

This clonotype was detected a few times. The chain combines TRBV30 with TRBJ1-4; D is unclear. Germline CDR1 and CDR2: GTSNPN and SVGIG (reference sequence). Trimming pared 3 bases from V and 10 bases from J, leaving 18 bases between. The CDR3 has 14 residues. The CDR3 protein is CAWRKMSAEVKLFF. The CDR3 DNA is TGTGCCTGGAGGAAGATGTCGGCGGAGGTAAAACTGTTTTTT.

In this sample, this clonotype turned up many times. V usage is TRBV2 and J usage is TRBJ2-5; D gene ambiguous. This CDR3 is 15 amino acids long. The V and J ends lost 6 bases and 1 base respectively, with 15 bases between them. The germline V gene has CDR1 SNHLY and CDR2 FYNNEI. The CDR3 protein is CASSVQGISQETQYF. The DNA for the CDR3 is TGTGCCAGCAGCGTTCAAGGGATTAGCCAAGAGACCCAGTACTTC.

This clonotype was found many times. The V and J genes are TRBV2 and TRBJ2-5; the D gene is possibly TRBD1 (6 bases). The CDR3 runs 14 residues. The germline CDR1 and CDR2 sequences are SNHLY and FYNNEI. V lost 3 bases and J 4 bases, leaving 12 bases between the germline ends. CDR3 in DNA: TGTGCCAGCAGTGATAGCCAGGGGATAGAGACCCAGTACTTC. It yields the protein CASSDSQGIETQYF.

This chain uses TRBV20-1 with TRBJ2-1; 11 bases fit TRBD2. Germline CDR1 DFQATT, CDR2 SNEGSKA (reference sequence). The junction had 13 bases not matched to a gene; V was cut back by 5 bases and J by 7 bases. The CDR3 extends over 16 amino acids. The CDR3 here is CSAEELLAGVDNEQFF. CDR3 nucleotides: TGCAGTGCTGAGGAATTACTAGCGGGAGTTGATAATGAGCAGTTCTTC.

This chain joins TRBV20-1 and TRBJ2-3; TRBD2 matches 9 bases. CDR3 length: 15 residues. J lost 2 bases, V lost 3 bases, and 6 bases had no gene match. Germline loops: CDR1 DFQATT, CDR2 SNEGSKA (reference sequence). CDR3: CSASGASGNTDTQYF. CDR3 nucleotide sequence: TGCAGTGCTAGTGGGGCTAGCGGGAACACAGATACGCAGTATTTT.

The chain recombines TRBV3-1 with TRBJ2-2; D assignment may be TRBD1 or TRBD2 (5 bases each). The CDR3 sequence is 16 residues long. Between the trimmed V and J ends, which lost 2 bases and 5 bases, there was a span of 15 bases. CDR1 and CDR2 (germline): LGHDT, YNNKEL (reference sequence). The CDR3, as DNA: TGTGCCAGCAGCCAAAGCTTTGGGGGAAAGACCGGGGAGCTGTTTTTT. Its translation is CASSQSFGGKTGELFF.

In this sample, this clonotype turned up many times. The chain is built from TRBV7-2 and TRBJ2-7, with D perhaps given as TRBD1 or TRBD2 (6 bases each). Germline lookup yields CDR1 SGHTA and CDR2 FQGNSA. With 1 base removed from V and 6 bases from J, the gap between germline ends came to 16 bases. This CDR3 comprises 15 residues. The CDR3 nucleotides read TGTGCCAGCAGCTTAGAGGGGGTAGCGGTTGGCGAGCAGTACTTC. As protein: CASSLEGVAVGEQYF. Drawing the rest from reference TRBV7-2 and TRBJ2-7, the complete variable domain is GAGVSQSPSNKVTEKGKDVELRCDPISGHTALYWYRQSLGQGLEFLIYFQGNSAPDKSGLPSDRFSAERTGGSVSTLTIQRTQQEDSAVYLCASSLEGVAVGEQYFGPGTRLTVT.

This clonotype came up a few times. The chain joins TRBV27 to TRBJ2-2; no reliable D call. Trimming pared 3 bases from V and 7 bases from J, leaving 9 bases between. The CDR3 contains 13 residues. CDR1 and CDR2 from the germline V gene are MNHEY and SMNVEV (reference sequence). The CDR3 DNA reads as TGTGCCAGCAGTTTCCGAAGGGTCGGGGAGCTGTTTTTT. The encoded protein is CASSFRRVGELFF.

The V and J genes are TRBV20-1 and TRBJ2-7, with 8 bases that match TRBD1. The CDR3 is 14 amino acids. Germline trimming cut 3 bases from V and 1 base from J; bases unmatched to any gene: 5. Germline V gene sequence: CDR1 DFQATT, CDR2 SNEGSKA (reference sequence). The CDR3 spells CSARSNRGSYEQYF. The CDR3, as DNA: TGCAGTGCTAGGTCCAACAGGGGGTCCTACGAGCAGTACTTC.

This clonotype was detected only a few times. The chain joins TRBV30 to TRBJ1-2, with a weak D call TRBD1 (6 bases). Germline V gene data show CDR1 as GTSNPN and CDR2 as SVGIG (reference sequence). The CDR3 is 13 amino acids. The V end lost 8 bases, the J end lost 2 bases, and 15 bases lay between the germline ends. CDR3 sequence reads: CAGNRELNYGYTF. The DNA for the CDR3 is TGTGCCGGGAACAGGGAATTGAACTATGGCTACACCTTC.

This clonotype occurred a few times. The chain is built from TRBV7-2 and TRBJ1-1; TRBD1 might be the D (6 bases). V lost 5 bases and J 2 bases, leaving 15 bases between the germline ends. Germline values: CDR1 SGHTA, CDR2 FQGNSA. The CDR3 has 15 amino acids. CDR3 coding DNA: TGTGCCAGCAGCCTTCCGGGACACGGAAACACTGAAGCTTTCTTT. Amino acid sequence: CASSLPGHGNTEAFF.

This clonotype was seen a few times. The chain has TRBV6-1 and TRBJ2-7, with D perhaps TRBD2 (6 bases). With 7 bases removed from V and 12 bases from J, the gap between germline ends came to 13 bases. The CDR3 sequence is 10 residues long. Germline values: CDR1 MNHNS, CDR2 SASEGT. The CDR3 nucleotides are TGTGCCAGCAATACGGGAGCTTGGTACTTC. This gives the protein CASNTGAWYF.